This TCR beta chain was identified in a study of vaccination and CD4 T cells after COVID-19. To note about this clonotype: Its specificity is not known.

Sequencing of the DNA from cultured CD4+ T cells was carried out with the Oncomine TCR Beta short-read assay. One entry per CDR3 protein, called by TCRdb with MiXCR from the PCR reads. Here the sample spans 12,000 or so distinct CDR3 sequences, about 65% being singletons. Treatment denoted: approximately 11-day PBMC culture with coronavirus spike peptide pools or control peptides (ViraFEST assay). The CDR3 length is 15 residues. CDR1 LGHNA and CDR2 YSLEER come from the germline V gene. V lost 4 bases, J lost 2 bases, and 5 bases stayed unmatched. This rearrangement joins TRBV4-3 to TRBJ1-2; 9 bases align to TRBD1. The clonotype comes from a human donor who had recovered from COVID-19. The sequencing input was CD4+ T cells from blood, cultured in vitro. The CDR3 region has the DNA TGCGCCAGCAGCCGAGCAGACAGGGGGAACTATGGCTACACCTTC. Protein: CASSRADRGNYGYTF.